This record concerns one T cell receptor (beta chain) sequence. Antigen specificity is unknown. This entry is derived from a study of Ad26.COV2.S vaccination and SARS-CoV-2 variants. Study at large: Donor was in the COV1001 Ad26.COV2.S trial arm. Intramuscular Ad26.COV2.S doses were given once or twice, 56 days apart.

Losses at the gene ends were 4 bases for V and 8 bases for J; bases not matched to a gene: 12. The CDR3 contains 16 residues. Germline V gene sequence: CDR1 MNHEY, CDR2 SVGAGI. As for treatment: approximately 18 received Ad26.COV2.S at low or high dose, single or two shots; 5 received placebo; per-sample allocation not given. Specimens were obtained on day 63 following the first vaccine or placebo injection. Sequenced by immunoSEQ multiplex PCR; TCRdb stores in-frame clones only, minus some. The sample lists about 350,000 clones, 80% to 90% occurring once. Broader study findings: Comparable non-spike TCR breadth was observed in vaccine and placebo recipients. Those who received the vaccine showed greater spike-specific TCR breadth than those given placebo.

The chain couples TRBV6-5 to TRBJ1-4; 8 bases fit TRBD1. This receptor was identified in a person aged 18-65 years who received the Ad26.COV2.S COVID-19 vaccine or a placebo. This specimen was peripheral blood, taken in a trial of Ad26.COV2.S vaccine versus placebo. The CDR3 here is CASSSRTGTGFEKLFF. The CDR3 bases are TGTGCCAGCAGTTCAAGGACCGGGACAGGCTTCGAAAAACTGTTTTTT.